The 16 T cell receptor beta chains below were found in one sample sequenced in a study of cytomegalovirus exposure and HLA in healthy donors. Measured with immunoSEQ multiplex PCR; TCRdb has only the in-frame clones, and not every one. The sample includes over 120,000 clones, about 87% seen only once; the top ten take 5.5% to 7%. The sequencing sample was made of PBMCs. These receptors originate from a woman between 25 and 40 years old in good health and CMV-seropositive.

V usage is TRBV6-5 and J usage is TRBJ2-7; 9 positions agree with TRBD1. Germline V gene sequence: CDR1 MNHEY, CDR2 SVGAGI. Trimming cost V 7 bases and J 2 bases; bases outside gene matches: 9. CDR3 length: 15 amino acids. CDR3 nucleotides: TGTGCCAGCACCCTAGGACAGGGGAGTACCTACGAGCAGTACTTC. Amino acid sequence: CASTLGQGSTYEQYF.

The V gene is TRBV7-9, the J gene TRBJ1-2; the D gene is possibly TRBD1 (6 bases). Per the germline V gene, CDR1 is SEHNR and CDR2 is FQNEAQ (reference sequence). The CDR3 runs 15 residues. V lost 5 bases to trimming and J lost 4 bases, with 17 bases between them. CDR3: CASSPVGARGYGYTF. CDR3 DNA sequence: TGTGCCAGCAGCCCGGTGGGGGCTAGGGGCTATGGCTACACCTTC. Full variable domain (rest looked up from reference TRBV7-9 and TRBJ1-2): DTGVSQNPRHKITKRGQNVTFRCDPISEHNRLYWYRQTLGQGPEFLTYFQNEAQLEKSRLLSDRFSAERPKGSFSTLEIQRTEQGDSAMYLCASSPVGARGYGYTFGSGTRLTVV.

The chain has TRBV11-2 and TRBJ2-7, with D possibly being TRBD2 (5 bases). The CDR3 is 13 amino acids. Germline CDR1 and CDR2: SGHAT and FQNNGV. Trimming shortened V by 3 bases and J by 6 bases, and 12 bases separated the two germline ends. The chain's CDR3 is CASSLGEPLEQYF. CDR3 sequence (DNA): TGTGCCAGCAGCTTGGGAGAACCGCTCGAGCAGTACTTC.

This clone appeared once. The chain joins TRBV6-5 to TRBJ2-7; 9 bases are a match to TRBD2. The CDR3 spans 15 residues. The germline CDR1 and CDR2 sequences are MNHEY and SVGAGI. Unmatched junction bases numbered 10, after V lost 6 bases and J lost 4 bases. This chain's CDR3 is CASSLLAGGPYEQYF. Here the CDR3 DNA reads TGTGCCAGCAGCCTACTCGCGGGAGGGCCTTACGAGCAGTACTTC.

V gene TRBV28 combines with J gene TRBJ1-2; D is uncertain. The V gene lost 6 bases and the J gene lost 8 bases, with 16 bases spanning the gap. Germline V lookup: CDR1 MDHEN, CDR2 SYDVKM. CDR3 size: 13 residues. CDR3 in amino acids: CASSRPPSKGYTF. The CDR3 DNA sequence: TGTGCCAGCAGCCGCCCCCCCTCTAAGGGCTACACCTTC.

This clone was seen a single time. This chain uses TRBV5-1 with TRBJ1-5; possible D gene TRBD1, 6 bases. Trimming took off 4 bases at V and 4 bases at J, with 12 bases between the two ends. The CDR3 is 14 residues long. Germline-derived CDR1 and CDR2 are SGHRS and YFSETQ. CDR3 nucleotides: TGCGCCAGCAGCCTGGACAGCAGAAATCAGCCCCAGCATTTT. It specifies CASSLDSRNQPQHF.

The chain combines TRBV5-1 with TRBJ1-4; D is unresolved. The germline gives CDR1 SGHRS, CDR2 YFSETQ. With 0 bases removed from V and 2 bases from J, the gap between germline ends came to 11 bases. This CDR3 spans 16 amino acids. CDR3 nucleotide sequence: TGCGCCAGCAGCTTGGAAGGAGACCCGACTAATGAAAAACTGTTTTTT. The encoded protein is CASSLEGDPTNEKLFF. The whole variable domain, remainder taken from reference TRBV5-1 and TRBJ1-4, is KAGVTQTPRYLIKTRGQQVTLSCSPISGHRSVSWYQQTPGQGLQFLFEYFSETQRNKGNFPGRFSGRQFSNSRSEMNVSTLELGDSALYLCASSLEGDPTNEKLFFGSGTQLSVL.

The V call is TRBV25-1, the J call TRBJ2-3; TRBD2 is a possible D gene (5 bases). Trimming stripped 6 bases from V and 5 bases from J, with 9 bases between. Germline loops: CDR1 MGHDK, CDR2 SYGVNS. This CDR3 is built from 12 residues. This chain's CDR3 is CASRDSLDTQYF. The CDR3 bases are TGTGCCAGCAGGGACTCTTTAGATACGCAGTATTTT.

This clone has only one observation. This chain uses TRBV5-1 with TRBJ2-1; 10 nucleotides line up with TRBD1. The CDR3 contains 14 residues. CDR1 and CDR2 (germline): SGHRS, YFSETQ. V lost 6 bases, J lost 8 bases, and 8 bases stayed unmatched. In nucleotides, the CDR3 is TGCGCCAGCAATGGACAGGGGGAGATCGATGAGCAGTTCTTC. Translation: CASNGQGEIDEQFF.

The rearrangement links TRBV9 to TRBJ2-1; 10 nucleotides match TRBD2. The V gene's germline CDR1 is SGDLS and CDR2 YYNGEE. J was trimmed by 9 bases and V by 0 bases; bases with no gene match: 18. There are 19 residues in the CDR3. The CDR3 region is CASSVEGSRGTSVGTEQFF. The CDR3 DNA sequence: TGTGCCAGCAGCGTAGAGGGGTCCCGGGGGACTAGCGTAGGAACTGAGCAGTTCTTC. Supplemented by reference TRBV9 and TRBJ2-1, the full variable domain reads DSGVTQTPKHLITATGQRVTLRCSPRSGDLSVYWYQQSLDQGLQFLIQYYNGEERAKGNILERFSAQQFPDLHSELNLSSLELGDSALYFCASSVEGSRGTSVGTEQFFGPGTRLTVL.

The chain is built from TRBV28 and TRBJ2-7; no firm D call. The CDR3 is 13 residues long. From germline, CDR1 is MDHEN and CDR2 SYDVKM. V was cut by 4 bases and J by 5 bases, with 12 bases left in between. CDR3 protein: CASSSPVTNEQYF. As DNA, the CDR3 is TGTGCCAGCAGTTCCCCAGTCACGAACGAGCAGTACTTC.

The V call is TRBV4-2, the J call TRBJ2-3, with TRBD2 matching over 8 bases. The junction had 7 bases not matched to a gene; V was cut back by 1 base and J by 4 bases. There are 16 residues in the CDR3. Germline V CDR1 and CDR2: LGHNA, YNFKEQ. CDR3 sequence reads: CASSQAYGGGADTQYF. CDR3 in DNA: TGTGCCAGCAGCCAAGCGTACGGGGGGGGAGCAGATACGCAGTATTTT.

The chain has TRBV29-1 and TRBJ1-1, with D possibly being TRBD1 (5 bases). CDR3 length: 13 amino acids. V lost 4 bases to trimming and J lost 1 base, with 10 bases between them. CDR1 and CDR2 (germline): SQVTM, ANQGSEA. The CDR3: CSVVRQQNTEAFF. The CDR3 bases are TGCAGCGTTGTAAGACAGCAGAACACTGAAGCTTTCTTT.

The chain combines TRBV2 with TRBJ2-3; 12 nucleotides match TRBD2. Germline assignment: CDR1 SNHLY and CDR2 FYNNEI. The CDR3 spans 16 residues. V lost 5 bases, J lost 9 bases, and 12 bases stayed unmatched. This chain's CDR3 is CASSLRLAGARRTQYF. The CDR3 DNA follows: TGTGCCAGCAGTCTCAGACTAGCGGGGGCCCGGCGGACGCAGTATTTT.

The J gene is TRBJ2-3, the V gene TRBV6-6, with a weak D call TRBD2 (6 bases). Trimming took 2 bases from V and 4 from J, leaving 10 bases between them. Germline V CDR1 and CDR2: MNHNY, SVGAGI (reference sequence). The CDR3 is made up of 14 amino acids. In nucleotides, the CDR3 is TGTGCCAGCAGTTACCTCGGAGGGTCAGATACGCAGTATTTT. Its translation: CASSYLGGSDTQYF.

The chain joins TRBV19 to TRBJ1-3; D ambiguous. Trimming cost V 7 bases and J 2 bases, with 15 bases left between them. This CDR3 is 15 amino acids long. Germline V gives CDR1 LNHDA, CDR2 SQIVND (reference sequence). The chain's CDR3 is CASTPGGGAGNTIYF. Written as DNA, the CDR3 is TGTGCCAGTACCCCGGGAGGAGGTGCTGGAAACACCATATATTTT.